This T cell receptor beta chain appears in the sequencing data of a study of CD8 T cells in ankylosing spondylitis (dated by TCRdb to about 2017). Regarding the complete study: The study set out to find disease-linked TCR variants by profiling T cell receptor beta repertoires in ankylosing spondylitis patients and healthy donors. The full study cohort was made up of 20 to 25 ankylosing spondylitis patients and approximately 100 healthy donors. Samples of peripheral blood were taken, and for ankylosing spondylitis patients, synovial fluid was collected as well.

CDR1 and CDR2 are read off the germline V gene as MDHEN and SYDVKM. Trimming costs V 3 bases and J 1 base, and their ends lie 14 bases apart. From the cysteine up to the phenylalanine, the CDR3 has a length of 16 residues. Kept here is only the CDR3 DNA, which spans 48 bases and is read in frame from base 1. Instrument on record: Illumina HiSeq 2500. Quantitative 5'-RACE with molecular barcodes was the method used to prepare the TCR beta libraries. The authors processed their data as follows. To identify disease-linked TCR variants, a new computational method was used, one built on a probabilistic model of VDJ rearrangement. TCRdb took the public reads, trimmed them with fastp at Q25, ran MiXCR for clone calling and kept in-frame beta chains. Rows with a matching CDR3 protein are joined into one entry that keeps the most common DNA and genes. What appears here as the V and J calls and clone size reflects TCRdb's work, not the paper's. The sample table shows a few hundred thousand distinct CDR3 sequences, and approximately 20% are seen once. The leading ten clones occupy approximately 15% of the sample.

Beyond this particular receptor, the publication reports: Some of the motif variants had been reported before in the synovial fluid and blood of reactive arthritis patients, a finding that suggests common disease-initiation mechanisms. The disease-linked clones were reported as significantly enriched in matched synovial fluid samples from ankylosing spondylitis patients. Blood from ankylosing spondylitis patients appeared to be characterized by a TCR beta motif composed of under ten highly homologous amino acid variants. A CD8+ phenotype was shown by the disease-linked clones, which were found at relatively low frequencies in peripheral blood.

With respect to this clonotype: The clone's antigen remains unknown. Qualities for individual bases were not recorded, and no much larger clone is one base off.

The chain was built from TRBV28 and TRBJ2-3; tentative D gene TRBD2, with 7 bases matching. The sample consisted of blood, either unsorted or a sorted T cell fraction (not recorded which). The sequence came from a male donor with ankylosing spondylitis. The sequenced DNA: TGTGCCAGCAGTTTTGGGGGGGCTGACGGCACAGATACGCAGTATTTT. This translates into CASSFGGADGTDTQYF.